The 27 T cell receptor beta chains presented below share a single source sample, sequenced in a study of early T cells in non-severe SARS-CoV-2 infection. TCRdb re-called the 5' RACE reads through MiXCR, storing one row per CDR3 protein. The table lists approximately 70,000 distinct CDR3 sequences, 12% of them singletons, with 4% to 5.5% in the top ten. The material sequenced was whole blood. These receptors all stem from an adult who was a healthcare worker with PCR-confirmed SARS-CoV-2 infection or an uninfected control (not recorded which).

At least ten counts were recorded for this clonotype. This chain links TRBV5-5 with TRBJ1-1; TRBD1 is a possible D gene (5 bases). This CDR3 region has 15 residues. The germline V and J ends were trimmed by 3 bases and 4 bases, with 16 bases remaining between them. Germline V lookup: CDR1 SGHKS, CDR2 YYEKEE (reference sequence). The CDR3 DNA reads TGTGCCAGCAGCTCGGCGGTGACGAGGGGCACTGAAGCTTTCTTT. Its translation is CASSSAVTRGTEAFF.

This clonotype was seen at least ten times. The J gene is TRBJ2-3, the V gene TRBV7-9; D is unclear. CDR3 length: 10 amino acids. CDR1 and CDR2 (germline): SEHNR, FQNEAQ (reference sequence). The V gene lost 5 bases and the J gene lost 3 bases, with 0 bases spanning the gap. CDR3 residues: CASSTDTQYF. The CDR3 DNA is TGTGCCAGCAGCACAGATACGCAGTATTTT.

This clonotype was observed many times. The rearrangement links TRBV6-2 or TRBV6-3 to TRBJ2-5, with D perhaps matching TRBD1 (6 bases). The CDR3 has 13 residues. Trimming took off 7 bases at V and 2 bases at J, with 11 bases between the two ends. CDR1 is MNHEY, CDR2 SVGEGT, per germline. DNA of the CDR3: TGTGCCAGCACAGCGACAGGTCAAGAGACCCAGTACTTC. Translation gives CASTATGQETQYF.

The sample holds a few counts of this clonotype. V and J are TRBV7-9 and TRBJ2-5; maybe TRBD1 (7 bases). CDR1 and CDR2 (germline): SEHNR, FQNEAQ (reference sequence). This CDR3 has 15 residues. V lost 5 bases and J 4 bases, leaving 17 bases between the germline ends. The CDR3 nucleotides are TGTGCCAGCAGCCCGGTTGGAGGGGGCAGAGAGACCCAGTACTTC. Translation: CASSPVGGGRETQYF. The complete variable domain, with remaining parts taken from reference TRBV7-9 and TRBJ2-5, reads DTGVSQNPRHKITKRGQNVTFRCDPISEHNRLYWYRQTLGQGPEFLTYFQNEAQLEKSRLLSDRFSAERPKGSFSTLEIQRTEQGDSAMYLCASSPVGGGRETQYFGPGTRLLVL.

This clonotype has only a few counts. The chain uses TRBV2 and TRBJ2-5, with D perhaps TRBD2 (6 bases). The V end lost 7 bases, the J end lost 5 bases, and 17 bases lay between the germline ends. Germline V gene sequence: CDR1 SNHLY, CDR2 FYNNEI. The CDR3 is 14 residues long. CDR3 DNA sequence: TGTGCCAGCACCTTAGCGGCCCGTAGTGAGACCCAGTACTTC. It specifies CASTLAARSETQYF.

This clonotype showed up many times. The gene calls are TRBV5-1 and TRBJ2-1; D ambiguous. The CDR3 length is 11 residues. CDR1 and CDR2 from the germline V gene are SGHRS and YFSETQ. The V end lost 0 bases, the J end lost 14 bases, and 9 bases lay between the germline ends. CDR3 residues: CASSLGGIEFF. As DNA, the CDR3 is TGCGCCAGCAGCTTGGGGGGAATTGAGTTCTTC. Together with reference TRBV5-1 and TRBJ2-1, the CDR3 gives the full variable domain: KAGVTQTPRYLIKTRGQQVTLSCSPISGHRSVSWYQQTPGQGLQFLFEYFSETQRNKGNFPGRFSGRQFSNSRSEMNVSTLELGDSALYLCASSLGGIEFFGPGTRLTVL.

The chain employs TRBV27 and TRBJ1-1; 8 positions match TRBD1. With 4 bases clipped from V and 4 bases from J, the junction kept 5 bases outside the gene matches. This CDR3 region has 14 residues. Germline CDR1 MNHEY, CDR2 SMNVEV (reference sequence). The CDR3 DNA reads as TGTGCCAGCAGTTATCAGGGGGCTGGCACTGAAGCTTTCTTT. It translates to CASSYQGAGTEAFF.

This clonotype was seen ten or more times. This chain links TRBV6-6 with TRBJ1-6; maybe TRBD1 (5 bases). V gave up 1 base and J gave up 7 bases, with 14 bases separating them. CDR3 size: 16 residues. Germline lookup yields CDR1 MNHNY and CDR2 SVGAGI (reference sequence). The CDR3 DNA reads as TGTGCCAGCAGTTACTGGCCAGAGGCAGGGAATTCACCCCTCCACTTT. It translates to CASSYWPEAGNSPLHF.

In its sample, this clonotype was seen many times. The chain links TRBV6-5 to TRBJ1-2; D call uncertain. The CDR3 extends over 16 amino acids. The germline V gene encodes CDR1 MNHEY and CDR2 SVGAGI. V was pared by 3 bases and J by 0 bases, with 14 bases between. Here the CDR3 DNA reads TGTGCCAGCAGTTATCGGCACGGCAGACCTAACTATGGCTACACCTTC. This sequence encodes CASSYRHGRPNYGYTF.

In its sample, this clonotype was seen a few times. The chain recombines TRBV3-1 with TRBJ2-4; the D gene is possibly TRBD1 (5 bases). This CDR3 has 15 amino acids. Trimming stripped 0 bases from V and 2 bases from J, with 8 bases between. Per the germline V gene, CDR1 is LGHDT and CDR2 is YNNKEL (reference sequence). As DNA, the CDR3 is TGTGCCAGCAGCCAAGACAGGGTGACCAAAAACATTCAGTACTTC. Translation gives CASSQDRVTKNIQYF.

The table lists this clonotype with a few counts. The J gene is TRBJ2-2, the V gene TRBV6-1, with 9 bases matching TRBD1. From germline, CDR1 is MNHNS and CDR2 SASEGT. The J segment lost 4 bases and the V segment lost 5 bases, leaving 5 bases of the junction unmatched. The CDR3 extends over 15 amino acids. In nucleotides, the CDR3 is TGTGCCAGCAGTATACAGGGGGCGCCCACCGGGGAGCTGTTTTTT. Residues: CASSIQGAPTGELFF.

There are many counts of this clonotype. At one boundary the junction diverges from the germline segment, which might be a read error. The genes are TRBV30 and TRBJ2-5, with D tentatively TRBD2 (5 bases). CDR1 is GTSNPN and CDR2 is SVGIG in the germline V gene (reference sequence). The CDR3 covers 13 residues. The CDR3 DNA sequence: TGCGGTTTGTCCTTCGGGGTCTCCGAGACCCAGTACTTC. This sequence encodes CGLSFGVSETQYF.

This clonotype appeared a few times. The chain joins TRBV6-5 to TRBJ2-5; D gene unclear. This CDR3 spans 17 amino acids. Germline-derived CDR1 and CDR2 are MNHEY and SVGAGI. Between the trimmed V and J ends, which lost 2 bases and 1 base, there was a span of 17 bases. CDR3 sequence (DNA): TGTGCCAGCAGTTACATCAGCCGAGGACGGATCCAAGAGACCCAGTACTTC. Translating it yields CASSYISRGRIQETQYF.

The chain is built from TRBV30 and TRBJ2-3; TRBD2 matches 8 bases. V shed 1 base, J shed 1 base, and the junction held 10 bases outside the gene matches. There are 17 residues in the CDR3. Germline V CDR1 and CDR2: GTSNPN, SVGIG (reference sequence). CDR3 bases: TGTGCCTGGAGTGACCCAACTAGCGGAGCCCGCACAGATACGCAGTATTTT. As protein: CAWSDPTSGARTDTQYF. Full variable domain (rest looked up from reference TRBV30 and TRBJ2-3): SQTIHQWPATLVQPVGSPLSLECTVEGTSNPNLYWYRQAAGRGLQLLFYSVGIGQISSEVPQNLSASRPQDRQFILSSKKLLLSDSGFYLCAWSDPTSGARTDTQYFGPGTRLTVL.

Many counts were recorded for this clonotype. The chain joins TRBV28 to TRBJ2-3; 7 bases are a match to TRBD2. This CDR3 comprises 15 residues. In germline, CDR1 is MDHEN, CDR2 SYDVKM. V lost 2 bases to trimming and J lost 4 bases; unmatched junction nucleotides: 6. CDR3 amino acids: CASSLRLAAPDTQYF. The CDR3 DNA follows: TGTGCCAGCAGTTTAAGACTAGCTGCCCCAGATACGCAGTATTTT.

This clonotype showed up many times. The CDR3 DNA reads TGTGCCAGCTCACCACTCGACAGTATCTACGAGCAGTACTTC. This translates into CASSPLDSIYEQYF. The chain combines TRBV18 with TRBJ2-7; weak D call: TRBD1 (5 bases). CDR3 length: 14 residues. Germline CDR1 is KGHSH and CDR2 is LQKENI. V was shortened by 1 base and J by 3 bases, with 10 bases between the two germline ends.

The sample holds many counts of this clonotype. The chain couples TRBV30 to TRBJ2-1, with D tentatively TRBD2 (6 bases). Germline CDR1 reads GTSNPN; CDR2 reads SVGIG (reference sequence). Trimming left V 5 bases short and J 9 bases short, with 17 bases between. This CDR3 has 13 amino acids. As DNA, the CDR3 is TGTGCCTGGGGCGGGGTACCCGTCGGTGAGCAGTTCTTC. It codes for CAWGGVPVGEQFF.

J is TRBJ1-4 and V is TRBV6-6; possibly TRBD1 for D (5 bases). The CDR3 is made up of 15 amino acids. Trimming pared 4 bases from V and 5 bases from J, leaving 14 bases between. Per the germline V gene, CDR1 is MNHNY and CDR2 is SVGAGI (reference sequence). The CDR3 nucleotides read TGTGCCAGCAGTTCCGTGCGGACACTCAATGAAAAACTGTTTTTT. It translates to CASSSVRTLNEKLFF.

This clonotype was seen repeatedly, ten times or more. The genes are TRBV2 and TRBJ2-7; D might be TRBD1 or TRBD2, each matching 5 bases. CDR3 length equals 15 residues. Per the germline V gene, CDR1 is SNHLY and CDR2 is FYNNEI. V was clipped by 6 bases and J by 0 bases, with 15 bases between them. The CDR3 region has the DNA TGTGCCAGCAGCCTCCTGCCGGGGCCCTCCTACGAGCAGTACTTC. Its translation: CASSLLPGPSYEQYF.

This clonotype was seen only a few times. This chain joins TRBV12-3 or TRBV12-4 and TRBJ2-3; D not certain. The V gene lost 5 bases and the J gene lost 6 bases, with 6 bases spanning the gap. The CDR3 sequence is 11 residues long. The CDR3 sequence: CASSEADTQYF. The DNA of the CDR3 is TGTGCCAGCAGTGAAGCCGATACGCAGTATTTT.

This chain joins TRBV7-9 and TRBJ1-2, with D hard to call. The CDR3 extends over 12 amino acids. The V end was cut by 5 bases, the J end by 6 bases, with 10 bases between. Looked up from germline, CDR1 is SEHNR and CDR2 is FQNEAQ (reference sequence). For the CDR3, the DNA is TGTGCCAGCAGCATGGGCGCGGATGGCTACACCTTC. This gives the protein CASSMGADGYTF.

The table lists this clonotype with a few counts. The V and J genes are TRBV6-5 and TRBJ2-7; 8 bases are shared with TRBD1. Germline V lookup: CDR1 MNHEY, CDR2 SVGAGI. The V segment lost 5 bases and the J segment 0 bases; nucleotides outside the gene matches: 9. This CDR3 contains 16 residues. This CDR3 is CASSDRGWGRSYEQYF. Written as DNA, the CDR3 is TGTGCCAGCAGTGACAGGGGTTGGGGCCGCTCCTACGAGCAGTACTTC.

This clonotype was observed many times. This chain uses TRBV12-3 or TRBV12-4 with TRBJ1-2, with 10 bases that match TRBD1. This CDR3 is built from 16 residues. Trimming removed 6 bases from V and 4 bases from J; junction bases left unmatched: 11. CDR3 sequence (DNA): TGTGCCAGCAGGACGGGACAGGGGTTTGGTGGCTATGGCTACACCTTC. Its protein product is CASRTGQGFGGYGYTF.

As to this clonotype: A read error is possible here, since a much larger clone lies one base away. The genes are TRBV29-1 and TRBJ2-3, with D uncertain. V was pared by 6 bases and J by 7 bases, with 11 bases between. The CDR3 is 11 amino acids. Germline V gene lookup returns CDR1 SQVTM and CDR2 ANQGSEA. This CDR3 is CSVGFTNTQYF. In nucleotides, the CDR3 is TGCAGCGTCGGGTTTACGAATACGCAGTATTTT.

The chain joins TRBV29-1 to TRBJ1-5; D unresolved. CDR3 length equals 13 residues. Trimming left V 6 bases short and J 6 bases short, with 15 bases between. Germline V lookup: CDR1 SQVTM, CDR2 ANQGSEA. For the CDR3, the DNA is TGCAGCGTGGGTTGGGTGCCAAGTCAGCCCCAGCATTTT. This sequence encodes CSVGWVPSQPQHF.

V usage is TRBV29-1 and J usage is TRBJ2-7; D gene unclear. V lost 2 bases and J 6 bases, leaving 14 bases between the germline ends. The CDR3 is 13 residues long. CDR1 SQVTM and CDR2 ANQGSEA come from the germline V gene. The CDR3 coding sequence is TGCAGCGTTGAACTGGGTCAGCCTCCCGAGCAGTACTTC. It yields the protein CSVELGQPPEQYF.

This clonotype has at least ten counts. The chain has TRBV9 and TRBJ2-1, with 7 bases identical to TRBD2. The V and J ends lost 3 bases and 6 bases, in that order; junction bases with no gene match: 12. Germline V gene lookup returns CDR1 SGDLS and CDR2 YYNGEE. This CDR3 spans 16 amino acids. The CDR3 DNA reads TGTGCCAGCAGCGGCCCCTTCTTGCGGGAGATCAATGAGCAGTTCTTC. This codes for CASSGPFLREINEQFF. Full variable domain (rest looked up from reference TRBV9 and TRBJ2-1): DSGVTQTPKHLITATGQRVTLRCSPRSGDLSVYWYQQSLDQGLQFLIQYYNGEERAKGNILERFSAQQFPDLHSELNLSSLELGDSALYFCASSGPFLREINEQFFGPGTRLTVL.